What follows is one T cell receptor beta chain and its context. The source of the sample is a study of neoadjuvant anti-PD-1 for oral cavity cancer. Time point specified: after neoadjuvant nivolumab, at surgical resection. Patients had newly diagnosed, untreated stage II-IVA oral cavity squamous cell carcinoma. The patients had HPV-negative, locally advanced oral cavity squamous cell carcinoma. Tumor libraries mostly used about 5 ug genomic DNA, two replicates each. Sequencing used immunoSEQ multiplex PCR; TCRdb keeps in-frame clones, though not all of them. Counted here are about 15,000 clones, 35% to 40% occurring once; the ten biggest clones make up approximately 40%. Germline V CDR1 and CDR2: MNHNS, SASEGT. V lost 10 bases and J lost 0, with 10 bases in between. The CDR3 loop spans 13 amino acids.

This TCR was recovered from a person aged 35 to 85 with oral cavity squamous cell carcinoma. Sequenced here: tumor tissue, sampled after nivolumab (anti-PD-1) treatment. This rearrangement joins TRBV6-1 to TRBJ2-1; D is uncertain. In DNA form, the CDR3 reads TGTGCCACCGACGGACGCTCCTACAATGAGCAGTTCTTC. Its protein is CATDGRSYNEQFF.